The rows below give T cell receptor beta chains drawn from one sample of a study of CD8+ T cells in alopecia areata. Libraries were prepared by immunoSEQ multiplex PCR; TCRdb keeps only in-frame clonotypes and omits some of them. Of about 150,000 clones detected, 58% appear once; the ten largest clones hold under 8%. This material consisted of CD4+ T cells sorted from blood, taken at week 0. The receptors shown here come from a human donor with alopecia areata. Both conserved end residues are part of each CDR3.

TRBJ1-6 | TRBV13 | CASSMDRANSPLHF
TRBJ2-5 | TRBV7-9 | CASSGTMGETQYF
TRBJ2-5 | TRBV28 | CASSFGTGGEETQYF
TRBJ1-1 | TRBV15 | CATSGRENTEAFF
TRBJ1-2 | TRBV30 | CAWSALTGGAGGYTF
TRBJ2-3 | TRBV30 | CAWSPGSHLDTQYF
TRBJ1-1 | TRBV15 | CATSRGGEEAFF
TRBJ2-7 | TRBV2 | CASRLGETGIYEQYF
TRBJ1-5 | TRBV30 | CAWSRQGNQPQHF
TRBJ2-5 | TRBV7-2 | CASSPGTSEPQYF
TRBJ1-6 | TRBV30 | CAWSRTNSPLHF
TRBJ2-5 | TRBV10-3 | CAISESIAAAQETQYF
TRBJ2-3 | TRBV6-1 | CATLDRSDTQYF
TRBJ1-4 | TRBV29-1 | CSVGVLANEKLFF
TRBJ1-4 | TRBV4-3 | CASSQDWAVNEKLFF
TRBJ2-7 | TRBV5-6 | CASSLWVTGRFYEQYF
TRBJ2-2 | TRBV19 | CASSPNTGELFF
TRBJ2-7 | TRBV9 | CASSVGQAPTYEQYF
TRBJ1-2 | TRBV5-1 | CASSQGHVYGYTF
TRBJ1-2 | TRBV29-1 | CRSPRDRVSPNYGYTF
TRBJ2-5 | TRBV7-2 | CASSLAGLAAQETQYF
TRBJ1-2 | TRBV30 | CAWKLKGLGGYTF
TRBJ2-4 | TRBV10-3 | CAISESLAKNIQYF
TRBJ2-5 | TRBV5-1 | CASSLGYQETQYF
TRBJ1-5 | TRBV19 | CASTSTGSNQPQHF
TRBJ1-2 | TRBV9 | CASSEMGYGYTF
TRBJ1-6 | TRBV7-6 | CASSLAPRGTVDDSPLHF
TRBJ1-1 | TRBV19 | CASAPGGGNPEAFF
TRBJ1-1 | TRBV30 | CAWRFPGAVNTEAFF
TRBJ2-4 | TRBV4-1 | CASSQGGAWGQAKNIQYF
TRBJ2-2 | TRBV5-1 | CASSSRTGDTGELFF
TRBJ2-7 | TRBV29-1 | CSIGGQGHSEQYF
TRBJ2-3 | TRBV4-3 | CASSPRPDPDTQYF
TRBJ1-5 | TRBV30 | CAWNRDSNQPQHF